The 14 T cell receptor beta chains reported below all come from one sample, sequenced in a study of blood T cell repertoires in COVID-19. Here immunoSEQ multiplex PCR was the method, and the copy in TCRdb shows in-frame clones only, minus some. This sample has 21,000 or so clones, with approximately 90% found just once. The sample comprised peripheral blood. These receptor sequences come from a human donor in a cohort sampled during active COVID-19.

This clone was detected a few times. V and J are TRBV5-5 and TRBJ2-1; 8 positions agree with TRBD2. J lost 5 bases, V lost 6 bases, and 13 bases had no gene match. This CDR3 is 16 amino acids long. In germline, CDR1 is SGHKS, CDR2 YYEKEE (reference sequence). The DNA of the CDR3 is TGTGCCAGCAAAAAACCGGGACTAGGGCTCCACAATGAGCAGTTCTTC. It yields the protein CASKKPGLGLHNEQFF.

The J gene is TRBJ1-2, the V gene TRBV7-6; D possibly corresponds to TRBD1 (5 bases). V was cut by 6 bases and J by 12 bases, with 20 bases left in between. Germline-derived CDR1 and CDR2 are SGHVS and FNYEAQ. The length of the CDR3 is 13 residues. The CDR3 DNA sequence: TGTGCCAGCAGAGTAAGGTATGGGACTCAACACACCTTC. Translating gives CASRVRYGTQHTF. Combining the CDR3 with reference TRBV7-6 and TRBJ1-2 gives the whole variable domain GAGVSQSPRYKVTKRGQDVALRCDPISGHVSLYWYRQALGQGPEFLTYFNYEAQQDKSGLPNDRFSAERPEGSISTLTIQRTEQRDSAMYRCASRVRYGTQHTFGSGTRLTVV.

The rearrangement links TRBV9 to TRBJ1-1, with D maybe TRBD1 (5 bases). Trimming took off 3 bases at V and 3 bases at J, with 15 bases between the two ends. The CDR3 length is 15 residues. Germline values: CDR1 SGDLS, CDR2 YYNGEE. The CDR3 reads CASSGGGEWDTEAFF. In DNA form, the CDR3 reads TGTGCCAGCAGCGGGGGAGGGGAATGGGACACTGAAGCTTTCTTT.

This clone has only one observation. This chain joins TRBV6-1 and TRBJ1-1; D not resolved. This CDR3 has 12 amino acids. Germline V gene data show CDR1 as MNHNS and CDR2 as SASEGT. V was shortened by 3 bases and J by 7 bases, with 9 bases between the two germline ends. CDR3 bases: TGTGCCAGCAGTGAGAGCAGGATTGAAGCTTTCTTT. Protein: CASSESRIEAFF.

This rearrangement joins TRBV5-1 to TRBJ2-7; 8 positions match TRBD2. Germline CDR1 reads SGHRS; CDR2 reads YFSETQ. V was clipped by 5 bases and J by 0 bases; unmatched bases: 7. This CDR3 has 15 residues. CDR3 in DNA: TGCGCCAGCAGTAGAGTAGCGGGGAGCTCCTACGAGCAGTACTTC. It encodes CASSRVAGSSYEQYF.

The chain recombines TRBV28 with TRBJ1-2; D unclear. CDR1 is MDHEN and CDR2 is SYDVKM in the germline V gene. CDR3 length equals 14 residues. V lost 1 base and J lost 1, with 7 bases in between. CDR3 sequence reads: CASSLFTVNYGYTF. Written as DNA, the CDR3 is TGTGCCAGCAGTTTATTCACAGTTAACTATGGCTACACCTTC.

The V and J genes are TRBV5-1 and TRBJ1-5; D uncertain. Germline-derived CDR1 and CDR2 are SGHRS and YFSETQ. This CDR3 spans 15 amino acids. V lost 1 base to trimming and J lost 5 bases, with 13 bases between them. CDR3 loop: CASSLSPGGDQPQHF. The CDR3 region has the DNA TGCGCCAGCAGCTTGTCCCCGGGAGGAGATCAGCCCCAGCATTTT.

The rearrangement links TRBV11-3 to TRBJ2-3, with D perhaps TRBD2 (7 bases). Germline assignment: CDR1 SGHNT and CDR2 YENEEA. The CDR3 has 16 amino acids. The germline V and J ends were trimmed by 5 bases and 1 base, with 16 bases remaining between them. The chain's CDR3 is CASSPRGGGGTDTQYF. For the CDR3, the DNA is TGTGCCAGCAGCCCTCGAGGGGGGGGCGGCACAGATACGCAGTATTTT.

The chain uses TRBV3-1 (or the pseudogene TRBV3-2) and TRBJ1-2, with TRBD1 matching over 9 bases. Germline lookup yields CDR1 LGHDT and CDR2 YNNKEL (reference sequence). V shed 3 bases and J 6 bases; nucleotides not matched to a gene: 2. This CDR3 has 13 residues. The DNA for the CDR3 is TGTGCCAGCAGCCAGAGGACAGGGGATGGCTACACCTTC. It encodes CASSQRTGDGYTF.

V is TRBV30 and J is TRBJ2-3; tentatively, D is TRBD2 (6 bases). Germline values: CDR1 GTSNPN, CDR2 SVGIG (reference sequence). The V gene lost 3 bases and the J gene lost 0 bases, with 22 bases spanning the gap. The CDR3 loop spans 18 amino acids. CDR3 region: CAWRPGLGLGGSTDTQYF. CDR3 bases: TGTGCCTGGAGGCCGGGACTTGGGCTAGGAGGCAGCACAGATACGCAGTATTTT.

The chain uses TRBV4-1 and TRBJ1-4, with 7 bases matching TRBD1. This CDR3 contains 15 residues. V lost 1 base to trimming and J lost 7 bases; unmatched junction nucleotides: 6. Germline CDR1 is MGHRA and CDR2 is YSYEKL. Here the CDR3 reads CASSQGFTGVEKLFF. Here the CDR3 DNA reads TGCGCCAGCAGCCAAGGGTTTACAGGGGTTGAAAAACTGTTTTTT.

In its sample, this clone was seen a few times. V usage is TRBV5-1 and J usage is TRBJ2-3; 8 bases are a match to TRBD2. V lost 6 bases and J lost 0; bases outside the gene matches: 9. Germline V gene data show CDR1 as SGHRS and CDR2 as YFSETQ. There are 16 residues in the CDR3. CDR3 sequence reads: CASKYGGAASTDTQYF. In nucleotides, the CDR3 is TGCGCCAGCAAATACGGGGGGGCCGCTAGCACAGATACGCAGTATTTT. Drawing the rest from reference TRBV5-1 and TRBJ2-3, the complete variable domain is KAGVTQTPRYLIKTRGQQVTLSCSPISGHRSVSWYQQTPGQGLQFLFEYFSETQRNKGNFPGRFSGRQFSNSRSEMNVSTLELGDSALYLCASKYGGAASTDTQYFGPGTRLTVL.

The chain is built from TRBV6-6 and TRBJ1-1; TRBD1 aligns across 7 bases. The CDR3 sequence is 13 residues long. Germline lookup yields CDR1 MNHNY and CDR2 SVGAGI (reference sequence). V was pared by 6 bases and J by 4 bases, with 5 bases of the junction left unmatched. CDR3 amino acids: CASRRTGPTEAFF. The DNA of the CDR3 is TGTGCCAGCAGGAGGACAGGTCCCACTGAAGCTTTCTTT.

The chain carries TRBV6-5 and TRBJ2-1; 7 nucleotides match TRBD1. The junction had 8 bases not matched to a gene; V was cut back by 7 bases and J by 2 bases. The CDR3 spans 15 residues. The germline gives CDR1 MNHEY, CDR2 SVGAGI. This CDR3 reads CASTRQGVPYNEQFF. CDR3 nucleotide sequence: TGTGCCAGCACCCGACAGGGCGTCCCCTACAATGAGCAGTTCTTC.